This T cell receptor beta chain was recovered during a study of T cell changes during pregnancy in multiple sclerosis. This CDR3 region has 12 residues. Losses at the gene ends were 8 bases for V and 3 bases for J; bases not matched to a gene: 1. Germline CDR1 and CDR2: MNHEY and SVGAGI. This clone was found a few times. TCRdb keeps only in-frame clones here, not all; method: immunoSEQ multiplex PCR. This table holds tens of thousands of clones, just under 95% found once. This sequence originates from a female donor with multiple sclerosis, enrolled in a pregnancy study. The material sequenced was peripheral blood, taken in the third trimester of pregnancy. The chain carries TRBV6-5 and TRBJ1-5, with TRBD1 identical over 7 bases. The CDR3 DNA is TGTGCCAGCGGGACAGTCAATCAGCCCCAGCATTTT. Protein product: CASGTVNQPQHF.